The present T cell receptor beta chain was sequenced within a study of T cell changes during pregnancy in multiple sclerosis. Sequenced by immunoSEQ multiplex PCR; TCRdb stores in-frame clones only, minus some. The sample consists of more than 80,000 clones, 91% of them appearing once. This CDR3 contains 15 residues. Trimming at V came to 7 bases and at J to 4 bases, leaving 11 bases not matched to a gene. Per the germline V gene, CDR1 is SNHLY and CDR2 is FYNNEI. The receptor's source is a female donor in good health, serving as a control in a pregnancy study. Some clones in this sample may be carry-over from other donors' samples. The gene calls are TRBV2 and TRBJ2-3; 7 bases line up with TRBD2. The input for sequencing was PBMCs, taken in the first trimester of pregnancy. The DNA for the CDR3 is TGTGCCAGCAAGACCGGGACTATTGTGTCAGATACGCAGTATTTT. Protein sequence: CASKTGTIVSDTQYF.